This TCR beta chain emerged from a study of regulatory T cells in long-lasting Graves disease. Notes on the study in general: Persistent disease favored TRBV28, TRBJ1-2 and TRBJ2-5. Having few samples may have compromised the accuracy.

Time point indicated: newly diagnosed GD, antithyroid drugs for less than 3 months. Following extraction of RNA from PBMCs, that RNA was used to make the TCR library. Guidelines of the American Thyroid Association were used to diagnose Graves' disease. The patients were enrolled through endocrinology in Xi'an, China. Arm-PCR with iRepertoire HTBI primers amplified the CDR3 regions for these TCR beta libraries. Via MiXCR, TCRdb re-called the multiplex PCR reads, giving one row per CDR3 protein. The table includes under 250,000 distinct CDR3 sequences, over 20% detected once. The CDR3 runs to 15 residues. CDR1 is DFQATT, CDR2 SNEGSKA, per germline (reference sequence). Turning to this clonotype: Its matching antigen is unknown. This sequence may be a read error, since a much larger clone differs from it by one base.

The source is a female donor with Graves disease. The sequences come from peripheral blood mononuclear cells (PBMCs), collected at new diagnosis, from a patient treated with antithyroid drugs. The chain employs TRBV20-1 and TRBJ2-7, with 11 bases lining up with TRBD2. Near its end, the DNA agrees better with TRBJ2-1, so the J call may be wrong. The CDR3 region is CSARDRLAGIYEQFF. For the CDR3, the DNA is TGCAGTGCTAGAGATAGACTAGCGGGAATCTACGAGCAGTTCTTC.